Reported below is one T cell receptor (beta chain). The sample originates from a study of blood T cell repertoires in COVID-19. Study-wide background: Collection of acute and convalescent COVID-19 samples took place in the United States, Italy and Spain. In each case, the material was cDNA or gDNA derived from T cells, B-cell-depleted T cells, or PBMCs.

In the original analysis: Counts of nucleated cells, estimated from reference gene primer amplification, were obtained. Assay: immunoSEQ multiplex PCR; the TCRdb copy retains only in-frame clones and omits some. The V and J calls and clone size come from that table; D and trimming were worked out from the DNA. The top ten hold around 6.5% of the sample, which has over 35,000 clones, 69% seen once. The clonotype was recovered from a man at least 80 years old with acute or convalescent COVID-19. The specimen sequenced was peripheral blood.

Written as DNA, the CDR3 is TGTGCCAGCAGTCTTAGGCGGACTGAAGCTTTCTTT. Its protein product is CASSLRRTEAFF. The chain has TRBV12-3 or TRBV12-4 and TRBJ1-1; no clear D. V lost 5 bases to trimming and J lost 5 bases, with 9 bases between them. The CDR3 contains 12 residues.